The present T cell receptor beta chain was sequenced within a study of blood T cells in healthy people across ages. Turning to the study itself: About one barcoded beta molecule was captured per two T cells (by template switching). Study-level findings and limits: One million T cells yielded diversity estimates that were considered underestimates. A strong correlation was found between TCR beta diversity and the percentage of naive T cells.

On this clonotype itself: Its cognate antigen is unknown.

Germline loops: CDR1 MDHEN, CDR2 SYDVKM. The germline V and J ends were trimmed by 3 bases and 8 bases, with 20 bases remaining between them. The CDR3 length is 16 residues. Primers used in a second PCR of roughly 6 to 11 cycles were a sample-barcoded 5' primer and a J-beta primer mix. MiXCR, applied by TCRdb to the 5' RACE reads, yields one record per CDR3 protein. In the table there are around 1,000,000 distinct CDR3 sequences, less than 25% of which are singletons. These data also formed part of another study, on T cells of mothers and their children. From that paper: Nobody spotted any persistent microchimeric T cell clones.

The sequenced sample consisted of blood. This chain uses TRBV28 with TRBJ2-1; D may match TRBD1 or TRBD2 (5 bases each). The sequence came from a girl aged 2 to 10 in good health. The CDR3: CASSFRGAGFLYEQFF. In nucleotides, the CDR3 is TGTGCCAGCAGTTTTCGAGGGGCGGGCTTTCTTTATGAGCAGTTCTTC.